One sample yielded the 20 T cell receptor beta chains listed below, sequenced in a study of naive and memory T cell subsets. Two oligonucleotides, mixed equimolar, formed the beta constant-region primer covering TRBC1 and TRBC2. Nested alpha and beta constant-region primers with the SP2 primer drove four PCR rounds on ligated cDNA. TCRdb re-analysed the UMI-ligation and nested PCR reads in MiXCR, keeping a single row per CDR3 protein. The table includes approximately 140,000 distinct CDR3 sequences, around 21% detected once. General study findings and limits: Especially in CD8 cells, naive repertoires contained a few larger clonotypes, possibly CD45RA-re-expressing memory cells.

No antigens are known for them. The sequenced sample consisted of naive CD8+ T cells from blood. These receptors were collected from a human donor in good health.

This clonotype was seen only a few times. This chain joins TRBV28 and TRBJ2-1; D might be TRBD2 (6 bases). The germline V gene encodes CDR1 MDHEN and CDR2 SYDVKM. The CDR3 loop spans 16 amino acids. Trimming took 5 bases from V and 4 from J, leaving 18 bases between them. In DNA form, the CDR3 reads TGTGCCAGCAGTCCATACGGGACGGGAGTGTACAATGAGCAGTTCTTC. Translating it yields CASSPYGTGVYNEQFF.

The V gene is TRBV29-1, the J gene TRBJ2-1; D could derive from TRBD1 or TRBD2 (5 bases each). The ends were cut back, 6 bases at V and 6 bases at J, with 21 bases in the middle. Germline-derived CDR1 and CDR2 are SQVTM and ANQGSEA. The CDR3 is made up of 15 amino acids. The CDR3 here is CSVPRDVWRSNEQFF. CDR3 DNA: TGCAGCGTCCCCAGGGACGTATGGAGGAGCAATGAGCAGTTCTTC.

The chain recombines TRBV6-5 with TRBJ2-7; 10 bases fit TRBD2. The CDR3 consists of 14 residues. Per the germline V gene, CDR1 is MNHEY and CDR2 is SVGAGI. With V trimmed by 2 bases and J by 4 bases, 2 bases remained unmatched. The CDR3 nucleotides read TGTGCCAGCAGTTACGCAGCGGGAGGGTACGAGCAGTACTTC. This gives the protein CASSYAAGGYEQYF.

This clonotype was detected a few times. Written as DNA, the CDR3 is TGCGCCAGCAGCCAACCTCGTATTCAGCTGAACACTGAAGCTTTCTTT. Protein: CASSQPRIQLNTEAFF. This chain uses TRBV4-1 with TRBJ1-1; D is unresolved. The CDR3 sequence is 16 residues long. Trimming cost V 2 bases and J 0 bases, with 13 bases left between them. Germline V gene lookup returns CDR1 MGHRA and CDR2 YSYEKL.

In this sample, this clonotype turned up a few times. The chain combines TRBV7-2 with TRBJ1-1; D is uncertain. CDR3 length equals 15 residues. Between the trimmed V and J ends, which lost 5 bases and 7 bases, there was a span of 20 bases. The germline CDR1 and CDR2 sequences are SGHTA and FQGNSA. The CDR3 DNA reads as TGTGCCAGCAGCCCGGCCGGCAGGAGCCTAATTGAAGCTTTCTTT. Translating gives CASSPAGRSLIEAFF.

This clonotype was counted a few times. This sequence joins TRBV7-8 and TRBJ2-1; the D gene is possibly TRBD2 (5 bases). The V gene's germline CDR1 is SGHVS and CDR2 FQNEAQ. Deletions cut 4 bases from V and 0 bases from J, with 13 bases between. The CDR3 is made up of 16 amino acids. The CDR3: CASSYPEGSSYNEQFF. In DNA, the CDR3 is TGTGCCAGCAGCTATCCAGAGGGTAGCTCCTACAATGAGCAGTTCTTC.

This chain connects TRBV12-3 or TRBV12-4 to TRBJ2-3, with D tentatively TRBD1 (7 bases). CDR3 size: 14 residues. Between the trimmed V and J ends, which lost 6 bases and 7 bases, there was a span of 17 bases. The CDR3 region is CASSPRGASYTQYF. The DNA for the CDR3 is TGTGCCAGCAGCCCCAGGGGGGCAAGTTATACGCAGTATTTT.

This clonotype was recorded a few times. The gene calls are TRBV12-3 or TRBV12-4 and TRBJ2-1; no firm D call. V dropped 5 bases and J dropped 6 bases, with 5 bases sitting between them. The CDR3 runs 11 residues. The CDR3 region is CASSQINEQFF. The CDR3 nucleotides are TGTGCCAGCAGTCAGATCAATGAGCAGTTCTTC.

This chain joins TRBV28 and TRBJ1-4; D not certain. Germline CDR1 reads MDHEN; CDR2 reads SYDVKM. Trimming left V 6 bases short and J 10 bases short, with 9 bases between. CDR3 length: 11 residues. The CDR3 region is CASSSLVKLFF. DNA of the CDR3: TGTGCCAGCAGCTCATTAGTAAAACTGTTTTTT. Looking up the rest from reference TRBV28 and TRBJ1-4 gives the full variable domain: DVKVTQSSRYLVKRTGEKVFLECVQDMDHENMFWYRQDPGLGLRLIYFSYDVKMKEKGDIPEGYSVSREKKERFSLILESASTNQTSMYLCASSSLVKLFFGSGTQLSVL.

This clonotype was counted a few times. This chain connects TRBV6-2 or TRBV6-3 to TRBJ2-6; 10 nucleotides line up with TRBD1. V shed 5 bases, J shed 1 base, and the junction held 8 bases outside the gene matches. The CDR3 has 18 amino acids. Per the germline V gene, CDR1 is MNHEY and CDR2 is SVGEGT. CDR3 in amino acids: CASSRGGQGPSGANVLTF. The CDR3 DNA sequence: TGTGCCAGCAGTCGTGGGGGACAGGGGCCGTCTGGGGCCAACGTCCTGACTTTC.

This clonotype was recorded a few times. The chain is built from TRBV28 and TRBJ1-1, with D perhaps matching TRBD1 (5 bases). The CDR3 loop spans 15 amino acids. The V and J ends lost 4 bases and 3 bases respectively, with 15 bases between them. Germline CDR1 MDHEN, CDR2 SYDVKM. CDR3 DNA sequence: TGTGCCAGCAGTTCGCTCGGGACGAGTGACACTGAAGCTTTCTTT. Translating gives CASSSLGTSDTEAFF.

V usage is TRBV25-1 and J usage is TRBJ2-5; 7 bases match TRBD1. The ends lost 4 bases at V and 5 bases at J; junction bases unmatched: 10. The CDR3 is 15 amino acids. Germline V gives CDR1 MGHDK, CDR2 SYGVNS. Here the CDR3 reads CASSVPGQREETQYF. In DNA, the CDR3 is TGTGCCAGCAGTGTACCGGGACAGAGGGAGGAGACCCAGTACTTC.

The genes are TRBV28 and TRBJ2-4, with 8 bases matching TRBD2. Germline CDR1 MDHEN, CDR2 SYDVKM. Trimming cost V 4 bases and J 1 base; bases outside gene matches: 12. The CDR3 is 18 residues long. This CDR3 is CASSSGAYSGAAKNIQYF. In DNA form, the CDR3 reads TGTGCCAGCAGTTCAGGGGCGTATAGCGGGGCGGCCAAAAACATTCAGTACTTC.

The chain has TRBV29-1 and TRBJ2-5; TRBD1 matches 9 bases. The germline V gene encodes CDR1 SQVTM and CDR2 ANQGSEA. V gave up 2 bases and J gave up 7 bases; unmatched junction bases: 8. The CDR3 covers 14 residues. CDR3 in DNA: TGCAGCGTTGAAACCCGGGACAGGGATGCGACCCAGTACTTC. Translating it yields CSVETRDRDATQYF.

The chain employs TRBV6-5 and TRBJ2-7; a weak D match, TRBD1 (6 bases). This CDR3 spans 18 amino acids. V was shortened by 9 bases and J by 3 bases, with 30 bases between the two germline ends. Germline CDR1 MNHEY, CDR2 SVGAGI. The CDR3 sequence: CASGAWAVGSEGGYEQYF. DNA of the CDR3: TGTGCCAGTGGGGCATGGGCAGTTGGAAGTGAAGGGGGCTACGAGCAGTACTTC.

This clonotype occurred a few times. The chain couples TRBV4-1 to TRBJ2-3; D not resolved. V dropped 0 bases and J dropped 6 bases, with 4 bases sitting between them. CDR3 length equals 12 residues. The germline V gene has CDR1 MGHRA and CDR2 YSYEKL. CDR3 loop: CASSQESDTQYF. For the CDR3, the DNA is TGCGCCAGCAGCCAAGAGAGCGATACGCAGTATTTT.

The chain carries TRBV28 and TRBJ1-4; TRBD1 might be the D (6 bases). The germline V gene encodes CDR1 MDHEN and CDR2 SYDVKM. The CDR3 runs 16 residues. V lost 2 bases, J lost 0 bases, and 10 bases lay in between. CDR3 DNA: TGTGCCAGCAGTTTAATCAGGGGAGCAACTAATGAAAAACTGTTTTTT. Protein: CASSLIRGATNEKLFF.

This clonotype was detected only a few times. This rearrangement joins TRBV4-1 to TRBJ1-1; D uncertain. In germline, CDR1 is MGHRA, CDR2 YSYEKL. The length of the CDR3 is 16 residues. V shed 0 bases and J shed 0 bases, with 11 bases lying between them. The CDR3 DNA follows: TGCGCCAGCAGCCAAGACGGGAAGGGCATGAACACTGAAGCTTTCTTT. This translates into CASSQDGKGMNTEAFF.

In this sample, this clonotype turned up many times. This chain connects TRBV3-1 to TRBJ2-7, with D tentatively TRBD2 (5 bases). V was trimmed by 2 bases and J by 0 bases, leaving 14 bases between them. The germline V gene has CDR1 LGHDT and CDR2 YNNKEL (reference sequence). This CDR3 region has 16 residues. The CDR3 here is CASSQKPPGVSYEQYF. CDR3 nucleotides: TGTGCCAGCAGCCAAAAACCGCCCGGGGTCTCCTACGAGCAGTACTTC.

This clonotype was detected a few times. This chain connects TRBV29-1 to TRBJ2-1; 7 nucleotides align to TRBD2. Germline trimming cut 3 bases from V and 7 bases from J; bases unmatched to any gene: 15. This CDR3 is built from 16 residues. CDR1 and CDR2 (germline): SQVTM, ANQGSEA. DNA of the CDR3: TGCAGCGTTGACGGTATGGCGGGGGAGGATGGGAATGAGCAGTTCTTC. Its translation: CSVDGMAGEDGNEQFF.